This T cell receptor (beta chain) was documented in a study of blood T cells in healthy people across ages. This clonotype was observed a few times. Antigen unknown. The trim removed 1 base at V and 6 bases at J, leaving 1 base unmatched. CDR1 and CDR2 from the germline V gene are DFQATT and SNEGSKA (reference sequence). The CDR3 extends over 12 amino acids. Study-level points and caveats: Naive T cell percentage by flow cytometry tracked strongly with beta diversity.

A sample-barcoded 5' primer and a J-beta primer mix were used in a second PCR of about 7 to 12 cycles. TCRdb re-called the 5' RACE reads with MiXCR, one entry per CDR3 protein. The sample holds around 1,900,000 distinct CDR3 sequences, approximately 39% seen once. V is TRBV20-1 and J is TRBJ1-2; 8 bases fit TRBD1. Material for sequencing was blood. This TCR derives from a human donor in good health. As DNA, the CDR3 is TGCAGTGCTAGAGTGACAGGGGATGGCTACACCTTC. Protein sequence: CSARVTGDGYTF.